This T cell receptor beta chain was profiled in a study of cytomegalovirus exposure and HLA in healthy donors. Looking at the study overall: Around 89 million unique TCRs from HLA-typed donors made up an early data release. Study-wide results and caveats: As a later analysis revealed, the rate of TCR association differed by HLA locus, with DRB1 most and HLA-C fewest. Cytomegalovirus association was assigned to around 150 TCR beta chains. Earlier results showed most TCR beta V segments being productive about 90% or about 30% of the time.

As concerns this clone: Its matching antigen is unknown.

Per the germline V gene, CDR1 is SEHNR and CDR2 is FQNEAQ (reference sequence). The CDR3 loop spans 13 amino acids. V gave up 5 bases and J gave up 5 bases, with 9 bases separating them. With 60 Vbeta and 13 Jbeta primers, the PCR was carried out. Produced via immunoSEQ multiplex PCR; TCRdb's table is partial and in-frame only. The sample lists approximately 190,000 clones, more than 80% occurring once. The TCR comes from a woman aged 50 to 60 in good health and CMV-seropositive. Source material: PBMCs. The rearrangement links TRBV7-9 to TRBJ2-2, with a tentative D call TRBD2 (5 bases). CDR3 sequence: CASSPTSTGELFF. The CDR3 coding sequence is TGTGCCAGCAGCCCCACTAGTACCGGGGAGCTGTTTTTT.